These T cell receptor beta chains were read from a single sample in a study of T cell clones after liver transplantation. Sequencing was performed with immunoSEQ multiplex PCR; in TCRdb, only in-frame clones are kept and a portion is missing. The sample carries some 11,000 clones, over 55% recorded once. The sample was CD4+ T cells from blood, taken approximately 29 months after liver transplant. These receptors were collected from a human patient who received a liver transplant. The graft donor may account for some of the T cells. Both conserved end residues are part of each CDR3. The order of the fields is V gene, CDR3 protein.

V gene: TRBV27
CDR3 protein: CASSPKGTEQFF

V gene: TRBV30
CDR3 protein: CACLDRANTGELFF

V gene: TRBV10-3
CDR3 protein: CASSYSTGTAAGYTF

V gene: TRBV30
CDR3 protein: CAWTTDNYGYTF

V gene: TRBV6-1
CDR3 protein: CASRQGNTEAFF

V gene: TRBV7-6
CDR3 protein: CASSSPLMGTNTGELFF

V gene: TRBV27
CDR3 protein: CASSEGRQAAVF

V gene: TRBV2
CDR3 protein: CASIQGLGEKLFF

V gene: TRBV15
CDR3 protein: CATSRDNRGQQYF

V gene: TRBV6-4
CDR3 protein: CASSDSADNEKLFF

V gene: TRBV5-1
CDR3 protein: CASSLDTYNEQFF

V gene: TRBV19
CDR3 protein: CASSIVGESYEQYF

V gene: TRBV13
CDR3 protein: CASSLGEQGFGEQFF

V gene: TRBV10-3
CDR3 protein: CAISESPSGGNSEYTDTQYF

V gene: TRBV5-6
CDR3 protein: CASSWDSPREMEANYGYTF

V gene: TRBV5-1
CDR3 protein: CATRGQGYEQFF

V gene: TRBV7-9
CDR3 protein: CASSLVDRSYGYTF

V gene: TRBV7-6
CDR3 protein: CASSPFVRLAGGPTTDTQYF

V gene: TRBV5-1
CDR3 protein: CASSGDTETQYF

V gene: TRBV19
CDR3 protein: CASKGPSSYNEQFF

V gene: TRBV10-3
CDR3 protein: CAAGEGAGELFF

V gene: TRBV5-1
CDR3 protein: CASKFREGPYNEQFF

V gene: TRBV30
CDR3 protein: CAWTSGGGRTDTQYF

V gene: TRBV5-4
CDR3 protein: CASSLGVPNSYNEQFF

V gene: TRBV11-2
CDR3 protein: CASNPSGQGSEKLFF

V gene: TRBV5-1
CDR3 protein: CASRGGNWGYTF

V gene: TRBV27
CDR3 protein: CASSPLTNRVPSSYEQYF

V gene: TRBV2
CDR3 protein: CASKRRGLSTTDTQYF

V gene: TRBV6-6
CDR3 protein: CASSYREDANTGELFF

V gene: TRBV27
CDR3 protein: CASSLLDGSADTQYF

V gene: TRBV15
CDR3 protein: CATSPRTGDYEQYF

V gene: TRBV4-1
CDR3 protein: CASSHPPGGGRALSNIQYF

V gene: TRBV5-1
CDR3 protein: CASSLSPGQGMYEQYF

V gene: TRBV4-3
CDR3 protein: CASSQGTGFTTNEKLFF

V gene: TRBV5-5
CDR3 protein: CASSLVRGLNTEAFF

V gene: TRBV19
CDR3 protein: CASGWITDTQYF

V gene: TRBV14
CDR3 protein: CASSHSSSYNEQFF

V gene: TRBV19
CDR3 protein: CASSIRPQTGRGNTGELFF

V gene: TRBV15
CDR3 protein: CATSKDRGMSNQPQHF

V gene: TRBV6-5
CDR3 protein: CASSSDRGPYNEQFF

V gene: TRBV9
CDR3 protein: CASSVDSGLQWNEQFF